These 8 T cell receptor beta chains were all obtained from the same sample, sequenced in a study of shared clonotypes between healthy human individuals. Method: immunoSEQ multiplex PCR; TCRdb's copy keeps in-frame clones and lacks some. The data contain about 680,000 clones, around 72% of them singletons. Sequencing used memory CD4+ T cells sorted from blood. Subset indicated: CD45RA-negative fraction. Receptors were obtained from a woman under 40 in good health.

This clone was counted ten times or more. This chain joins TRBV18 and TRBJ1-2, with no clear D. The CDR3 is 11 amino acids. The germline CDR1 and CDR2 sequences are KGHSH and LQKENI. With 6 bases removed from V and 3 bases from J, the gap between germline ends came to 5 bases. The CDR3 DNA reads TGTGCCAGCTCTGAGTACTATGGCTACACCTTC. The encoded protein is CASSEYYGYTF.

This clone was detected once. The chain couples TRBV7-8 to TRBJ2-5, with 8 bases that match TRBD2. Germline CDR1 SGHVS, CDR2 FQNEAQ. The CDR3 length is 14 residues. The V and J ends lost 5 bases and 5 bases, in that order; junction bases with no gene match: 7. The CDR3 nucleotides read TGTGCCAGCAGCCCTCGCGGGAGGTGGGAGACCCAGTACTTC. It yields the protein CASSPRGRWETQYF. Full variable domain (rest looked up from reference TRBV7-8 and TRBJ2-5): GAGVSQSPRYKVAKRGQDVALRCDPISGHVSLFWYQQALGQGPEFLTYFQNEAQLDKSGLPSDRFFAERPEGSVSTLKIQRTQQEDSAVYLCASSPRGRWETQYFGPGTRLLVL.

The genes are TRBV7-9 and TRBJ2-5, with TRBD2 identical over 9 bases. The closer fit of TRBJ2-7 to the DNA end suggests the J call may be wrong. The CDR3 runs 15 residues. Per the germline V gene, CDR1 is SEHNR and CDR2 is FQNEAQ (reference sequence). The CDR3: CASSLAVSGGFEQYF. CDR3 nucleotide sequence: TGTGCCAGCAGCTTAGCGGTTAGCGGGGGATTCGAGCAGTACTTC.

This clone was found a few times. This rearrangement joins TRBV10-3 to TRBJ2-1; 9 bases agree with TRBD2. The CDR3 is 15 amino acids. V lost 2 bases, J lost 4 bases, and 3 bases stayed unmatched. The germline gives CDR1 ENHRY, CDR2 SYGVKD. The CDR3 DNA is TGTGCCATCAGTGAGGTGCTAGCGGGGTACAATGAGCAGTTCTTC. As protein: CAISEVLAGYNEQFF.

V is TRBV11-1 and J is TRBJ2-5; 12 bases map to TRBD2. Germline assignment: CDR1 SGHAT and CDR2 FQDESV (reference sequence). This CDR3 region has 17 residues. The trim removed 6 bases at V and 1 base at J, leaving 9 bases unmatched. The CDR3 DNA follows: TGTGCCAGCAGGGCCCCTGGGACTAGCGGGTTCCAAGAGACCCAGTACTTC. It specifies CASRAPGTSGFQETQYF. Variable domain in full (rest from reference TRBV11-1 and TRBJ2-5): EAEVAQSPRYKITEKSQAVAFWCDPISGHATLYWYRQILGQGPELLVQFQDESVVDDSQLPKDRFSAERLKGVDSTLKIQPAELGDSAMYLCASRAPGTSGFQETQYFGPGTRLLVL.

With regard to this clone: This is likely an artifact of a read error, given a far larger clone one base away. Other DNA sequences in this specimen translate into the identical CDR3. V and J are TRBV18 and TRBJ1-5; D is ambiguous. Trimming removed 3 bases at V and 0 bases at J, with 6 bases between. Germline CDR1 is KGHSH and CDR2 is LQKENI. CDR3 length: 14 amino acids. The CDR3 region has the DNA TGTGCCAGCTCACCCACAGATAGCAATCAGCCCCAGCATTTT. Residues: CASSPTDSNQPQHF. Drawing the rest from reference TRBV18 and TRBJ1-5, the complete variable domain is NAGVMQNPRHLVRRRGQEARLRCSPMKGHSHVYWYRQLPEEGLKFMVYLQKENIIDESGMPKERFSAEFPKEGPSILRIQQVVRGDSAAYFCASSPTDSNQPQHFGDGTRLSIL.

The CDR3 spells CASSEPTGHYGYTF. CDR3 DNA: TGTGCCAGCAGTGAACCGACAGGTCATTATGGCTACACCTTC. The rearrangement uses TRBV25-1 and TRBJ1-2; possibly TRBD1 for D (6 bases). CDR1 and CDR2 (germline): MGHDK, SYGVNS. The V end lost 2 bases, the J end lost 5 bases, and 12 bases lay between the germline ends. The CDR3 has 14 residues.

This clone was counted once. V gene TRBV18 combines with J gene TRBJ2-1; D call uncertain. In germline, CDR1 is KGHSH, CDR2 LQKENI. The CDR3 extends over 13 amino acids. V was clipped by 5 bases and J by 6 bases, with 11 bases between them. DNA for the CDR3: TGTGCCAGCTCAGCAGATACCCCCAATGAGCAGTTCTTC. Translating it yields CASSADTPNEQFF. Based on the CDR3 plus reference TRBV18 and TRBJ2-1, the full variable domain is NAGVMQNPRHLVRRRGQEARLRCSPMKGHSHVYWYRQLPEEGLKFMVYLQKENIIDESGMPKERFSAEFPKEGPSILRIQQVVRGDSAAYFCASSADTPNEQFFGPGTRLTVL.